What follows are 19 T cell receptor beta chains derived from one specimen sequenced in a study of blood T cells in healthy people across ages. Using a J-beta primer mix together with a sample-barcoded 5' primer, a second PCR was run for roughly 6 to 11 cycles. A single record per CDR3 protein comes from TCRdb applying MiXCR to the 5' RACE reads. The table lists hundreds of thousands of distinct CDR3 sequences, about 27% of them singletons. These records were also assigned to another study, of T cells of mothers and their children.

The sequencing sample was made of blood. The receptors were sampled from a boy aged 2 to 9 in good health.

This sequence joins TRBV12-3 or TRBV12-4 and TRBJ2-3, with a possible D match to TRBD2 (6 bases). The CDR3 length is 15 residues. V lost 3 bases and J 5 bases, leaving 15 bases between the germline ends. The CDR3, as DNA: TGTGCCAGCAGTTTGGGAGGTTTATATGGAGATACGCAGTATTTT. Translating it yields CASSLGGLYGDTQYF.

This chain links TRBV6-1 with TRBJ2-5; D call uncertain. The end of the DNA aligns better with TRBJ2-7, so the J call may be wrong. Per the germline V gene, CDR1 is MNHNS and CDR2 is SASEGT. This CDR3 is 11 amino acids long. This chain's CDR3 is CAIVNSYEQYF. As DNA, the CDR3 is TGTGCCATCGTTAACTCCTACGAGCAGTACTTC.

The chain combines TRBV19 with TRBJ2-4; 7 positions agree with TRBD1. CDR3 length: 13 amino acids. In germline, CDR1 is LNHDA, CDR2 SQIVND (reference sequence). V lost 3 bases to trimming and J lost 5 bases; unmatched junction nucleotides: 1. Here the CDR3 DNA reads TGTGCCAGTAGTATGGGGACAGAAAACATTCAGTACTTC. Its protein is CASSMGTENIQYF.

The chain couples TRBV15 to TRBJ1-5; 7 bases align to TRBD1. V was pared by 5 bases and J by 2 bases, with 9 bases of the junction left unmatched. CDR1 is LNHNV, CDR2 YYDKDF, per germline (reference sequence). The CDR3 extends over 16 amino acids. CDR3 DNA sequence: TGTGCCACCAGCTCCCCGGAAAGGGGGCGCAATCAGCCCCAGCATTTT. It translates to CATSSPERGRNQPQHF.

The chain carries TRBV12-3 or TRBV12-4 and TRBJ1-1; no firm D call. The CDR3 contains 14 residues. V shed 6 bases and J shed 8 bases, with 19 bases lying between them. This chain's CDR3 is CASSPSELSREAFF. In DNA form, the CDR3 reads TGTGCCAGCAGCCCCAGCGAACTCAGCAGAGAAGCTTTCTTT.

This clonotype was recorded a few times. V is TRBV12-3 or TRBV12-4 and J is TRBJ1-6, with a possible D match to TRBD1 (5 bases). V dropped 6 bases and J dropped 7 bases, with 16 bases sitting between them. This CDR3 has 15 amino acids. The CDR3 nucleotides are TGTGCCAGCAGCCGAACGAGGGGTGGGAATTCACCCCTCCACTTT. Its protein product is CASSRTRGGNSPLHF.

This clonotype was observed a few times. This sequence joins TRBV27 and TRBJ2-7; no reliable D call. The germline CDR1 and CDR2 sequences are MNHEY and SMNVEV (reference sequence). CDR3 length equals 14 residues. Trimming took off 4 bases at V and 9 bases at J, with 19 bases between the two ends. The CDR3 DNA reads TGTGCCAGCAGTTCAACACCGACGGGCTTGTTGCAGTACTTC. This sequence encodes CASSSTPTGLLQYF.

This clonotype was picked up a small number of times. This chain connects TRBV21-1 to TRBJ2-4; TRBD2 is the table's D call, not checked against the DNA. TRBV21-1 is reported as a pseudogene. The CDR3 length is 16 residues. This CDR3 reads CASSKAEGLPKNIQYF. CDR3 in DNA: TGTGCCAGCAGCAAAGCCGAGGGCCTTCCCAAAAACATTCAGTACTTC.

The chain combines TRBV7-9 with TRBJ2-5; a possible D gene is TRBD1 (6 bases). V lost 5 bases to trimming and J lost 4 bases, with 14 bases between them. From germline, CDR1 is SEHNR and CDR2 FQNEAQ (reference sequence). The CDR3 sequence is 14 residues long. Here the CDR3 DNA reads TGTGCCAGCAGCCCCCAAGGGGGTCGAGAGACCCAGTACTTC. Its translation: CASSPQGGRETQYF.

V is TRBV11-2 and J is TRBJ1-6; D not resolved. V gave up 11 bases and J gave up 6 bases, with 17 bases separating them. The CDR3 is 14 amino acids. Germline CDR1 reads SGHAT; CDR2 reads FQNNGV. The chain's CDR3 is CAVSADLGNSPLHF. The CDR3 nucleotides read TGTGCCGTATCTGCTGACCTCGGTAATTCACCCCTCCACTTT.

This chain uses TRBV5-4 with TRBJ2-1, with D uncertain. CDR1 and CDR2 from the germline V gene are SGHNT and YYREEE (reference sequence). The ends were cut back, 4 bases at V and 7 bases at J, with 15 bases in the middle. CDR3 length equals 14 residues. The CDR3 loop reads CASSPQLDRNEQFF. Here the CDR3 DNA reads TGTGCCAGCAGCCCCCAGCTAGATAGGAATGAGCAGTTCTTC.

This clonotype was detected a few times. V and J are TRBV7-9 and TRBJ2-1; 9 bases agree with TRBD1. This CDR3 is built from 16 residues. Germline assignment: CDR1 SEHNR and CDR2 FQNEAQ (reference sequence). Trimming took 0 bases from V and 10 from J; bases not matched to a gene: 10. CDR3 sequence (DNA): TGTGCCAGCAGCTTAGCTTGGGACAGGGAGCCACGGGAGCAGTTCTTC. It encodes CASSLAWDREPREQFF.

This clonotype is labeled as medium-sized. Here the CDR3 DNA reads TGTGCCAGCTCACCACAAGAGACCCAGTACTTC. Its translation is CASSPQETQYF. The chain joins TRBV18 to TRBJ2-5; D is undetermined. Trimming stripped 1 base from V and 3 bases from J, with 0 bases between. CDR1 is KGHSH, CDR2 LQKENI, per germline. The CDR3 totals 11 residues.

The chain links TRBV20-1 to TRBJ2-3, with D possibly being TRBD2 (8 bases). V lost 5 bases to trimming and J lost 2 bases, with 17 bases between them. From germline, CDR1 is DFQATT and CDR2 SNEGSKA (reference sequence). The CDR3 spans 15 residues. CDR3 protein: CSAFSGTDVTDTQYF. The CDR3 bases are TGCAGTGCTTTTAGCGGGACAGATGTCACAGATACGCAGTATTTT.

A few counts support this clonotype. The genes are TRBV20-1 and TRBJ2-3, with D possibly TRBD1 on 5 matching bases. The germline gives CDR1 DFQATT, CDR2 SNEGSKA (reference sequence). The V and J ends lost 3 bases and 2 bases respectively, with 21 bases between them. The CDR3 is made up of 17 amino acids. The DNA for the CDR3 is TGCAGTGCTAGGACCTACAGGACGCCGGTGGTCACAGATACGCAGTATTTT. Translated: CSARTYRTPVVTDTQYF.

This clonotype has more than one count but fewer than ten. V usage is TRBV7-6 and J usage is TRBJ2-7; D uncertain. In germline, CDR1 is SGHVS, CDR2 FNYEAQ. This CDR3 spans 14 amino acids. V was cut by 1 base and J by 2 bases, with 9 bases left in between. The CDR3 sequence: CASSLGTSPYEQYF. CDR3 coding DNA: TGTGCCAGCAGCTTAGGGACGTCACCCTACGAGCAGTACTTC.

This chain joins TRBV6-2 or TRBV6-3 and TRBJ1-5, with unresolved D. CDR3 length: 12 amino acids. V lost 8 bases to trimming and J lost 6 bases, with 11 bases between them. Germline CDR1 reads MNHEY; CDR2 reads SVGEGT. CDR3 loop: CASSTVSQPQHF. CDR3 bases: TGTGCCAGCTCCACGGTGAGTCAGCCCCAGCATTTT.

J is TRBJ2-5 and V is TRBV12-3 or TRBV12-4; unclear D gene. The DNA end is more similar to TRBJ2-1, so the J call may be wrong. This CDR3 has 12 residues. The CDR3, as DNA: TGTGCCAGCAGTTTAATGGCATTTGAGCAGTTCTTC. It codes for CASSLMAFEQFF.

The rearrangement links TRBV27 to TRBJ2-1; TRBD2 matches 10 bases. The germline CDR1 and CDR2 sequences are MNHEY and SMNVEV (reference sequence). Trimming removed 8 bases from V and 7 bases from J; junction bases left unmatched: 8. The CDR3 length is 14 residues. The DNA for the CDR3 is TGTGCCAGCGGCAACGGACTAGCGGTAAATGAGCAGTTCTTC. Its protein product is CASGNGLAVNEQFF.